Below are 9 T cell receptor beta chains sequenced from a single sample in a study of blood T cell repertoires in COVID-19. Sequencing used immunoSEQ multiplex PCR; TCRdb keeps in-frame clones, though not all of them. The sample has fewer than 350,000 clones, 81% seen once; the top ten hold around 2.9%. The sequenced material came from peripheral blood. These receptor sequences come from a woman aged 55-69 years with active or convalescent COVID-19.

V gene TRBV10-1 combines with J gene TRBJ2-2; a possible D gene is TRBD2 (5 bases). Germline CDR1 reads WNHNN; CDR2 reads SYGVQD (reference sequence). CDR3 length equals 14 residues. Trimming removed 0 bases from V and 5 bases from J, with 7 bases in between. In DNA, the CDR3 is TGCGCCAGCAGTGAGTCGACGGGAACCGGGGAGCTGTTTTTT. This codes for CASSESTGTGELFF.

The table lists this clone with a count of one. V usage is TRBV10-2 and J usage is TRBJ2-7, with D perhaps matching TRBD1 (5 bases). V was trimmed by 6 bases and J by 4 bases, leaving 13 bases between them. CDR3 length: 13 amino acids. CDR1 is WSHSY and CDR2 is SAAADI in the germline V gene. The CDR3 here is CASRDIQSYEQYF. CDR3 coding DNA: TGCGCCAGCAGGGACATTCAGAGTTACGAGCAGTACTTC.

The V call is TRBV29-1, the J call TRBJ1-2, with D hard to call. CDR1 SQVTM and CDR2 ANQGSEA come from the germline V gene. V was trimmed by 4 bases and J by 5 bases, leaving 8 bases between them. The CDR3 runs to 11 residues. The CDR3 spells CSVASGYGYTF. As DNA, the CDR3 is TGCAGCGTTGCCTCCGGGTATGGCTACACCTTC.

The chain joins TRBV30 to TRBJ1-4; TRBD1 matches 7 bases. With 5 bases clipped from V and 8 bases from J, the junction kept 8 bases outside the gene matches. The germline CDR1 and CDR2 sequences are GTSNPN and SVGIG (reference sequence). The CDR3 sequence is 13 residues long. The CDR3 region is CAWCKGQVEKLFF. CDR3 DNA sequence: TGTGCCTGGTGTAAAGGACAGGTGGAAAAACTGTTTTTT.

This chain joins TRBV5-1 and TRBJ1-4, with D perhaps matching TRBD1 (6 bases). Germline loops: CDR1 SGHRS, CDR2 YFSETQ. Trimming stripped 4 bases from V and 4 bases from J, with 11 bases between. The CDR3 spans 14 residues. The CDR3 nucleotides are TGCGCCAGCAGCCCCGGGACAATTAATGAAAAACTGTTTTTT. Translated: CASSPGTINEKLFF.

The chain combines TRBV11-2 with TRBJ1-1, with D possibly being TRBD1 (5 bases). Germline CDR1 and CDR2: SGHAT and FQNNGV. The CDR3 is 14 amino acids. The V end was cut by 1 base, the J end by 11 bases, with 17 bases between. The CDR3 is CASSLAPQGFVAFF. The CDR3, as DNA: TGTGCCAGCAGCTTAGCCCCTCAGGGTTTCGTCGCTTTCTTT.

This chain connects TRBV5-1 to TRBJ1-1; D uncertain. The CDR3 covers 18 residues. Germline V CDR1 and CDR2: SGHRS, YFSETQ. Trimming took off 0 bases at V and 1 base at J, with 19 bases between the two ends. CDR3 nucleotides: TGCGCCAGCAGCTTGGCCGGGGTCTTCCCCCCGAAGAACACTGAAGCTTTCTTT. This encodes CASSLAGVFPPKNTEAFF.

V and J are TRBV7-3 and TRBJ2-3, with 12 bases matching TRBD2. The germline gives CDR1 SGHTA, CDR2 FQGTGA. J lost 4 bases, V lost 1 base, and 6 bases had no gene match. The CDR3 is made up of 17 amino acids. CDR3 in amino acids: CASSLNPRTSGADTQYF. CDR3 bases: TGTGCCAGCAGCTTAAATCCCCGGACTAGCGGGGCAGATACGCAGTATTTT. The whole variable domain, remainder taken from reference TRBV7-3 and TRBJ2-3, is GAGVSQTPSNKVTEKGKYVELRCDPISGHTALYWYRQSLGQGPEFLIYFQGTGAADDSGLPNDRFFAVRPEGSVSTLKIQRTERGDSAVYLCASSLNPRTSGADTQYFGPGTRLTVL.

The gene calls are TRBV6-1 and TRBJ2-7; D unclear. CDR1 MNHNS and CDR2 SASEGT come from the germline V gene. This CDR3 spans 11 amino acids. V lost 3 bases to trimming and J lost 3 bases, with 3 bases between them. CDR3 in amino acids: CASSESYEQYF. The CDR3 DNA reads as TGTGCCAGCAGTGAGAGCTACGAGCAGTACTTC.